Given below is one T cell receptor beta chain in context. This entry is derived from a study of regulatory and conventional T cells in RAG deficiency. Produced via immunoSEQ multiplex PCR; TCRdb's table is partial and in-frame only. The data show tens of thousands of clones, around 90% seen once. The germline gives CDR1 MDHEN, CDR2 SYDVKM. This CDR3 is 12 amino acids long. V was shortened by 5 bases and J by 7 bases, with 6 bases between the two germline ends. The data also belong to a second study, concerning regulatory T cells. That paper adds: Amplification used 52 TRBV primers and 13 TRBJ primers.

What was sequenced was CD8+ T cells sorted from blood. The receptor comes from a human donor in good health. The genes are TRBV28 and TRBJ1-6; D unclear. The CDR3 reads CASSPSNSPLHF. The CDR3 DNA is TGTGCCAGCAGTCCTTCAAATTCACCCCTCCACTTT.